This T cell receptor (beta chain) originates from a study of T cell responses to AZD1222 COVID-19 vaccine. This clone was detected only once. No antigen is known for it. Trimming removed 5 bases from V and 6 bases from J, with 7 bases in between. This CDR3 spans 12 amino acids. General study findings and limits: In a largely white British group with more females than males, clonal diversity was possibly underestimated. At baseline, just 5 or 6 AZD1222 recipients tested seropositive. Only after the peak T cell response were repertoires sampled. Two AZD1222 doses significantly raised spike-specific TCR breadth and depth over controls.

Clones were read by immunoSEQ multiplex PCR, and TCRdb kept only the in-frame ones, dropping some. The data contain about 110,000 clones, about 94% of them singletons. Sequenced material: peripheral blood, taken 28 days after the second AZD1222 dose. This chain joins TRBV12-3 or TRBV12-4 and TRBJ1-4, with D hard to call. The receptor comes from an adult who received the AZD1222 COVID-19 vaccine. Here the CDR3 DNA reads TGTGCCAGCAGTGACCGGGATGAAAAACTGTTTTTT. Translation: CASSDRDEKLFF.